These 31 T cell receptor beta chains were sequenced from one sample in a study of molecular identifiers for immune sequencing clone quantification. Using its own MiXCR run on the PCR reads, TCRdb lists one record per CDR3 protein. The sample records about 100,000 distinct CDR3 sequences, under 40% being singletons. The sequenced sample consisted of naive CD8+ T cells from blood, with Jurkat cell RNA spiked in. Subset given: FACS-sorted CD8+CD4-CCR7+CD45RA+ naive T cells. Receptor source: a human donor in good health. Some libraries in this study had Jurkat cell RNA spiked in.

This clonotype was found a few times. This rearrangement joins TRBV4-3 to TRBJ2-1, with 9 nucleotides matching TRBD1. Unmatched junction bases numbered 6, after V lost 0 bases and J lost 9 bases. This CDR3 is built from 15 residues. CDR1 and CDR2 from the germline V gene are LGHNA and YSLEER. The CDR3 DNA follows: TGCGCCAGCAGCCAAGAAAACAGGGGGCGAGTTGAGCAGTTCTTC. Translated, it gives CASSQENRGRVEQFF.

This clonotype was detected many times. The genes are TRBV29-1 and TRBJ1-1; no definite D call. Trimming pared 4 bases from V and 8 bases from J, leaving 8 bases between. Germline V gene sequence: CDR1 SQVTM, CDR2 ANQGSEA. The CDR3 length is 10 residues. CDR3 loop: CSVVVSEAFF. Written as DNA, the CDR3 is TGCAGCGTTGTCGTATCAGAAGCTTTCTTT.

The V call is TRBV9, the J call TRBJ2-3; D possibly corresponds to TRBD2 (6 bases). The CDR3 runs 14 residues. Germline CDR1 is SGDLS and CDR2 is YYNGEE. V was trimmed by 6 bases and J by 6 bases, leaving 17 bases between them. The CDR3 loop reads CASNSGLLSDTQYF. DNA of the CDR3: TGTGCCAGCAACTCGGGACTCCTCTCGGATACGCAGTATTTT.

A remark on this clonotype: This clone may be a read error of a much larger clone one base away. The J gene is TRBJ2-7, the V gene TRBV7-6; either TRBD1 or TRBD2 may supply D (6 bases each). This CDR3 contains 13 residues. Germline values: CDR1 SGHVS, CDR2 FNYEAQ. The V end was cut by 5 bases, the J end by 6 bases, with 14 bases between. CDR3 residues: CASSIEQGGEQYF. The DNA of the CDR3 is TGTGCCAGCAGCATAGAACAGGGAGGCGAGCAGTACTTC.

The gene calls are TRBV9 and TRBJ2-5, with D perhaps TRBD1 (5 bases). Trimming shortened V by 5 bases and J by 10 bases, and 24 bases separated the two germline ends. The CDR3 spans 15 residues. The germline V gene encodes CDR1 SGDLS and CDR2 YYNGEE. The chain's CDR3 is CASRTSSGFQEHQYF. CDR3 sequence (DNA): TGTGCCAGCAGAACCTCGTCAGGGTTCCAAGAGCACCAGTACTTC.

The chain uses TRBV6-5 and TRBJ2-2; 8 nucleotides agree with TRBD2. Trimming took 4 bases from V and 3 from J; bases not matched to a gene: 4. The CDR3 totals 15 residues. The germline CDR1 and CDR2 sequences are MNHEY and SVGAGI. CDR3 amino acids: CASSLAGTYTGELFF. Here the CDR3 DNA reads TGTGCCAGCAGTTTAGCGGGAACTTACACCGGGGAGCTGTTTTTT.

To note about this clonotype: Just one base apart from a much larger clone, this may be a read error. The final CDR3 position lacks the conserved phenylalanine or tryptophan, pointing to a likely read error. The rearrangement uses TRBV20-1 and TRBJ1-5; D perhaps matches TRBD1 (5 bases). CDR3 length: 15 residues. Trimming pared 5 bases from V and 0 bases from J, leaving 14 bases between. The germline V gene encodes CDR1 DFQATT and CDR2 SNEGSKA (reference sequence). The CDR3 reads CSARDSYYSNQPQHY. CDR3 nucleotide sequence: TGCAGTGCTCGCGACAGCTACTATAGCAATCAGCCCCAGCATTAT.

This clonotype was observed a few times. CDR3 in amino acids: CASRFPAQGAHSNQPQHF. CDR3 DNA sequence: TGTGCCAGCAGGTTCCCGGCACAGGGGGCGCATAGCAATCAGCCCCAGCATTTT. The chain couples TRBV14 to TRBJ1-5; 9 bases match TRBD1. This CDR3 is built from 18 residues. The ends lost 6 bases at V and 0 bases at J; junction bases unmatched: 12. CDR1 is SGHDN, CDR2 FVKESK, per germline.

The gene calls are TRBV3-1 and TRBJ2-3; D is perhaps TRBD1 (6 bases). V was cut by 3 bases and J by 0 bases, with 13 bases left in between. Germline lookup yields CDR1 LGHDT and CDR2 YNNKEL (reference sequence). The CDR3 extends over 16 amino acids. CDR3 DNA sequence: TGTGCCAGCAGCCACCTGAAGGACAGCAGCACAGATACGCAGTATTTT. Its translation: CASSHLKDSSTDTQYF.

This clonotype was found once. Since no conserved phenylalanine or tryptophan closes the CDR3, a read error is the likely cause. V gene TRBV6-1 combines with J gene TRBJ1-2; the D gene is possibly TRBD1 (5 bases). The ends were cut back, 3 bases at V and 2 bases at J, with 13 bases in the middle. The germline V gene has CDR1 MNHNS and CDR2 SASEGT. The CDR3 has 15 amino acids. CDR3 sequence reads: CASSESGRGNYGYTI. CDR3 DNA sequence: TGTGCCAGCAGTGAGTCAGGGAGGGGAAACTATGGCTACACCATC.

This clonotype was observed many times. At one boundary the junction diverges from the germline segment, which might be a read error. V and J are TRBV6-2 or TRBV6-3 and TRBJ2-7; 9 nucleotides match TRBD2. Germline CDR1 MNHEY, CDR2 SVGEGT. The CDR3 consists of 13 residues. The CDR3: CASSDVAGEPEDF. CDR3 DNA: TGTGCCAGCAGTGACGTAGCGGGAGAGCCGGAGGACTTC.

The rearrangement uses TRBV4-3 and TRBJ2-3; 14 bases line up with TRBD2. The V gene's germline CDR1 is LGHNA and CDR2 YSLEER. The length of the CDR3 is 16 residues. The junction had 1 base not matched to a gene; V was cut back by 1 base and J by 4 bases. The CDR3 DNA reads as TGCGCCAGCAGCCAAGGACTAGCGGGAGGGCCAGATACGCAGTATTTT. The encoded protein is CASSQGLAGGPDTQYF.

This clonotype came up a few times. The V gene is TRBV27, the J gene TRBJ2-1; TRBD2 matches at 8 bases. Germline V gene sequence: CDR1 MNHEY, CDR2 SMNVEV (reference sequence). CDR3 length: 14 amino acids. With V trimmed by 3 bases and J by 2 bases, 0 bases remained unmatched. CDR3 region: CASSFSGTYNEQFF. The CDR3, as DNA: TGTGCCAGCAGTTTTAGCGGGACCTACAATGAGCAGTTCTTC.

Details on this clonotype: The germline gene is not matched at one end of the junction; a read error may be the cause. V gene TRBV27 combines with J gene TRBJ1-1; tentatively, D is TRBD1 (6 bases). This CDR3 contains 14 residues. Per germline, CDR1 MNHEY and CDR2 SMNVEV (reference sequence). The CDR3 loop is CASRYRAMTTEAIF. CDR3 bases: TGTGCCAGCAGATACAGGGCCATGACCACTGAAGCTATCTTT.

This clonotype was observed a handful of times. The gene calls are TRBV28 and TRBJ1-5, with D perhaps TRBD1 (5 bases). The CDR3 covers 15 residues. The germline V and J ends were trimmed by 3 bases and 1 base, with 10 bases remaining between them. The germline gives CDR1 MDHEN, CDR2 SYDVKM. CDR3 sequence (DNA): TGTGCCAGCAGTTTCCAGGGATTCAGCAATCAGCCCCAGCATTTT. Translating gives CASSFQGFSNQPQHF.

This clonotype was observed a handful of times. This sequence joins TRBV13 and TRBJ2-3, with unresolved D. CDR3 length equals 13 residues. Germline CDR1 PRHDT, CDR2 FYEKMQ (reference sequence). Deletions cut 0 bases from V and 6 bases from J, with 7 bases between. CDR3 sequence reads: CASSLGGADTQYF. CDR3 DNA sequence: TGTGCCAGCAGCTTAGGCGGTGCGGATACGCAGTATTTT.

This clonotype was observed at least ten times. The genes are TRBV29-1 and TRBJ2-7; tentatively, D is TRBD1 or TRBD2 (5 bases each). From germline, CDR1 is SQVTM and CDR2 ANQGSEA. V dropped 7 bases and J dropped 2 bases, with 18 bases sitting between them. CDR3 length: 14 residues. The CDR3 loop is CSARDDTSTYEQYF. The CDR3 DNA sequence: TGCAGCGCCCGGGACGACACTTCCACCTACGAGCAGTACTTC.

This clonotype came up many times. This chain uses TRBV2 with TRBJ1-1; unclear D gene. The CDR3 covers 13 residues. Trimming pared 7 bases from V and 0 bases from J, leaving 9 bases between. CDR1 and CDR2 (germline): SNHLY, FYNNEI. CDR3 amino acids: CASTDLLNTEAFF. The DNA of the CDR3 is TGTGCCAGCACCGATCTGCTGAACACTGAAGCTTTCTTT.

Points on this clonotype: Since a much larger clone is just one base distant, this may be a read error. The chain is built from TRBV2 and TRBJ1-2; D remains unclear. Looked up from germline, CDR1 is SNHLY and CDR2 is FYNNEI. The CDR3 extends over 8 amino acids. Here the CDR3 reads CASSGYAF. The CDR3 DNA reads TGTGCCAGCAGTGGCTACGCCTTC.

This clonotype was seen repeatedly, ten times or more. This chain joins TRBV5-1 and TRBJ1-1; D might be TRBD1 (6 bases). This CDR3 region has 15 residues. Germline V gene sequence: CDR1 SGHRS, CDR2 YFSETQ. Trimming stripped 4 bases from V and 6 bases from J, with 19 bases between. CDR3 in DNA: TGCGCCAGCAGCGGAATACAGAGGGGGTACGCTGAAGCTTTCTTT. This encodes CASSGIQRGYAEAFF.

The genes are TRBV7-9 and TRBJ2-1; 9 nucleotides line up with TRBD1. This CDR3 has 18 amino acids. The V gene end was trimmed by 6 bases and the J gene end by 6 bases; junction bases not matched to a gene: 18. Germline CDR1 and CDR2: SEHNR and FQNEAQ (reference sequence). The CDR3 DNA sequence: TGTGCCAGCAGGAGCCGGGACAGGGAGTCCGGCTACGGCAATGAGCAGTTCTTC. This encodes CASRSRDRESGYGNEQFF.

CDR3 nucleotide sequence: TGTGCCAGTAGTATAGCCTGGACTCCTTTCTACGAGCAGTACTTC. Protein: CASSIAWTPFYEQYF. The chain employs TRBV19 and TRBJ2-7; TRBD2 might be the D (5 bases). Germline CDR1 and CDR2: LNHDA and SQIVND (reference sequence). V lost 1 base and J lost 3, with 13 bases in between. The CDR3 runs to 15 residues.

J is TRBJ2-7 and V is TRBV20-1; 7 nucleotides align to TRBD1. The germline V gene has CDR1 DFQATT and CDR2 SNEGSKA (reference sequence). This CDR3 spans 14 amino acids. This CDR3 is CRAGRQGCPYEQYF. The CDR3, as DNA: TGCAGGGCTGGGAGACAGGGATGTCCCTACGAGCAGTACTTC.

CDR3 nucleotide sequence: TGTGCCAGCAGTTTCCGGACAGGAATTTACGAGCAGTACTTC. Protein sequence: CASSFRTGIYEQYF. This chain connects TRBV28 to TRBJ2-7; 7 bases line up with TRBD1. V trimming: 3 bases; J trimming: 4 bases; junction bases outside the gene matches: 6. The CDR3 is 14 residues long. In germline, CDR1 is MDHEN, CDR2 SYDVKM.

The chain combines TRBV28 with TRBJ2-7; no reliable D call. CDR1 and CDR2 from the germline V gene are MDHEN and SYDVKM. This CDR3 is built from 14 residues. V lost 5 bases to trimming and J lost 3 bases, with 14 bases between them. DNA of the CDR3: TGTGCCAGCAGTCTGCTGCTATCAAACTACGAGCAGTACTTC. It specifies CASSLLLSNYEQYF.

Points on this clonotype: At one of its ends the junction is not consistent with the germline gene, which may arise from a read error. The genes are TRBV5-3 and TRBJ1-1, with D unresolved. TRBV5-3 is given ORF status, its function remaining uncertain. The CDR3 covers 13 residues. CDR3 sequence: CASSLGDYTEAFF. CDR3 bases: TGTGCCAGCAGCTTGGGAGACTACACTGAAGCTTTCTTT.

As regards this clonotype: Being one base from a much bigger clone, this may be a read error. V is TRBV7-2 and J is TRBJ2-7, with D maybe TRBD2 (6 bases). V was pared by 5 bases and J by 3 bases, with 14 bases between. Germline-derived CDR1 and CDR2 are SGHTA and FQGNSA. The CDR3 extends over 14 amino acids. In DNA form, the CDR3 reads TGTGCCAGCAGCATCGGCGGGATCGGCTACGAGCAGTACTTC. It translates to CASSIGGIGYEQYF.

With respect to this clonotype: With a much larger clone just one base away, this may be a read error. The chain has TRBV9 and TRBJ2-7; D gene uncertain. The V end was cut by 3 bases, the J end by 0 bases, with 7 bases between. Germline values: CDR1 SGDLS, CDR2 YYNGEE. This CDR3 comprises 13 residues. CDR3 sequence (DNA): TGTGCCAGCAGCGGTTCGTGCTCCTACGAGCAGTACTTC. This encodes CASSGSCSYEQYF.

This clonotype was observed a handful of times. The chain carries TRBV4-2 and TRBJ2-5, with 13 bases identical to TRBD2. CDR3 length equals 15 residues. Germline V lookup: CDR1 LGHNA, CDR2 YNFKEQ. Trimming at V came to 4 bases and at J to 4 bases, leaving 3 bases not matched to a gene. CDR3 sequence (DNA): TGTGCCAGCAGCCCACTAGCGGGAGGGGTAGAGACCCAGTACTTC. As protein: CASSPLAGGVETQYF.

The chain uses TRBV4-3 and TRBJ2-2, with 7 bases matching TRBD2. CDR1 and CDR2 from the germline V gene are LGHNA and YSLEER. The junction had 4 bases not matched to a gene; V was cut back by 4 bases and J by 5 bases. The CDR3 spans 14 residues. The CDR3 sequence is CASSRGAGTGELFF. CDR3 nucleotide sequence: TGCGCCAGCAGCCGAGGAGCGGGAACCGGGGAGCTGTTTTTT.

This clonotype was observed a few times. The CDR3 DNA reads TGTGCCAGCAGTCTCCCCTCGGGACAGGCAAATTCACCCCTCCACTTT. Its protein product is CASSLPSGQANSPLHF. The chain combines TRBV3-1 with TRBJ1-6, with 8 nucleotides matching TRBD1. CDR3 length: 16 amino acids. Germline assignment: CDR1 LGHDT and CDR2 YNNKEL (reference sequence). Germline trimming cut 6 bases from V and 7 bases from J; bases unmatched to any gene: 11.